This T cell receptor beta chain was captured by sequencing in a study of glioma-infiltrating T cells. General observations from the study: Non-neoplastic patients had below-expected tissue-blood divergence, while all gliomas exceeded expectation. Only very few CDR3 sequences appeared in both tissue and blood.

This clonotype came up a few times. Its matching antigen is unknown. This CDR3 spans 12 amino acids. Trimming shortened V by 6 bases and J by 4 bases, and 4 bases separated the two germline ends. CDR1 is SNHLY, CDR2 FYNNEI, per germline. TCR alpha and beta CDR3 regions were amplified from RNA using iRepertoire nested multiplex PCR. For one-step reverse transcription and amplification, roughly 85-450 ng of tissue mRNA or PBMC total RNA was used. TCRdb re-called the multiplex PCR reads with MiXCR, one entry per CDR3 protein. The data contain some 100,000 distinct CDR3 sequences, under 30% of them singletons.

This sequence joins TRBV2 and TRBJ2-6; D not certain. This TCR was sampled from a human donor with low-grade glioma or glioblastoma, undergoing nonglioma brain surgery, or in good health (not recorded which). The sample was glioma tissue, nonneoplastic brain tissue, or PBMCs (not recorded which). The CDR3 coding sequence is TGTGCCAGCAGGTACGGGGCCAACGTCCTGACTTTC. This encodes CASRYGANVLTF.